This T cell receptor beta chain derives from a study of T cell repertoires in cytomegalovirus infection. TCRdb used MiXCR to reprocess the reads, holding one entry per CDR3 protein. The table includes about 450,000 distinct CDR3 sequences, approximately 33% detected once. CDR1 and CDR2 (germline): SGHDT, YYEEEE. The CDR3 runs 15 residues. J was trimmed by 6 bases and V by 0 bases; bases with no gene match: 6. This clonotype was recorded at least ten times. The receptor was derived from a human donor in good health (CMV status not recorded). Some clones in this sample may be carry-over from other donors' samples. The genes are TRBV5-6 and TRBJ2-1, with 7 bases identical to TRBD2. Material: PBMCs. The DNA for the CDR3 is TGTGCCAGCAGCTTGGCGGGACTACCCATCAATGAGCAGTTCTTC. Protein product: CASSLAGLPINEQFF.